Presented here are 24 T cell receptor beta chains from one specimen sequenced in a study of response to subunit inactivated influenza vaccine. MiXCR, run by TCRdb on the RT-PCR reads, gives a single entry per CDR3 protein. The table shows approximately 700,000 distinct CDR3 sequences, with roughly 14% occurring only once. The sequencing used PBMCs from blood, collected 14 to 15 days before vaccination. The receptors shown here come from a man aged 50-59 years who received an inactivated influenza vaccine.

The gene calls are TRBV6-1 and TRBJ1-6; 8 nucleotides align to TRBD1. Per germline, CDR1 MNHNS and CDR2 SASEGT. The CDR3 is 14 amino acids. Trimming at V came to 1 base and at J to 9 bases, leaving 2 bases not matched to a gene. CDR3 sequence reads: CASSEGQGRSPLHF. CDR3 in DNA: TGTGCCAGCAGTGAAGGACAGGGGCGTTCACCCCTCCACTTT.

This chain links TRBV7-2 with TRBJ2-3; D ambiguous. The germline V gene has CDR1 SGHTA and CDR2 FQGNSA. The CDR3 has 14 residues. The V end was cut by 3 bases, the J end by 2 bases, with 9 bases between. CDR3 nucleotides: TGTGCCAGCAGCTTTGGGCTTCACACAGATACGCAGTATTTT. It codes for CASSFGLHTDTQYF.

This clonotype has more than one count but fewer than ten. The chain is built from TRBV20-1 and TRBJ2-2; TRBD2 aligns across 8 bases. Trimming removed 3 bases from V and 4 bases from J; junction bases left unmatched: 7. Per germline, CDR1 DFQATT and CDR2 SNEGSKA (reference sequence). The CDR3 totals 15 residues. The CDR3 DNA follows: TGCAGTGCTAGTAGGGCTAGCGGGTTCACCGGGGAGCTGTTTTTT. This translates into CSASRASGFTGELFF.

This sequence joins TRBV20-1 and TRBJ2-1; 9 bases align to TRBD2. The CDR3 totals 15 residues. The ends lost 1 base at V and 10 bases at J; junction bases unmatched: 11. Looked up from germline, CDR1 is DFQATT and CDR2 is SNEGSKA (reference sequence). The DNA for the CDR3 is TGCAGTGCTAGAGTGCGGGGGGGCCGATTGGAAGAGCAGTTCTTC. This sequence encodes CSARVRGGRLEEQFF.

V usage is TRBV4-3 and J usage is TRBJ2-2; D not certain. The length of the CDR3 is 16 residues. Trimming removed 1 base at V and 3 bases at J, with 12 bases between. Germline values: CDR1 LGHNA, CDR2 YSLEER. The CDR3 sequence: CASSQVMVLYTGELFF. CDR3 coding DNA: TGCGCCAGCAGCCAAGTAATGGTTTTGTACACCGGGGAGCTGTTTTTT.

This clonotype has ten or more counts. The chain has TRBV5-4 and TRBJ2-6; D is undetermined. The germline gives CDR1 SGHNT, CDR2 YYREEE (reference sequence). This CDR3 has 14 residues. V lost 5 bases and J lost 4, with 10 bases in between. CDR3 protein: CASRSPGGANVLTF. CDR3 nucleotide sequence: TGTGCCAGCAGATCCCCTGGGGGGGCCAACGTCCTGACTTTC.

In its sample, this clonotype was seen many times. J is TRBJ1-2 and V is TRBV29-1; D may be TRBD1 (6 bases). V was shortened by 1 base and J by 8 bases, with 14 bases between the two germline ends. Germline V gene lookup returns CDR1 SQVTM and CDR2 ANQGSEA. This CDR3 comprises 13 residues. The CDR3 region is CSVEGTESGGYTF. In DNA form, the CDR3 reads TGCAGCGTTGAAGGGACAGAGTCAGGCGGCTACACCTTC.

The table lists this clonotype with many counts. The rearrangement uses TRBV4-3 and TRBJ1-2; no clear D gene. V was pared by 1 base and J by 2 bases, with 11 bases between. The CDR3 has 15 amino acids. In germline, CDR1 is LGHNA, CDR2 YSLEER. The CDR3 DNA reads as TGCGCCAGCAGCCAAGTGGCCAGCTACAACTATGGCTACACCTTC. The encoded protein is CASSQVASYNYGYTF.

This clonotype was picked up a small number of times. The chain has TRBV5-1 and TRBJ1-4; 7 bases agree with TRBD1. V was pared by 4 bases and J by 8 bases, with 11 bases of the junction left unmatched. The CDR3 covers 15 residues. Per the germline V gene, CDR1 is SGHRS and CDR2 is YFSETQ. The CDR3 DNA reads TGCGCCAGCAGCGGTGGGACAGATAGGTGGGAAAAACTGTTTTTT. Protein sequence: CASSGGTDRWEKLFF.

In its sample, this clonotype was seen a few times. The chain joins TRBV10-3 to TRBJ1-6; D remains ambiguous. The CDR3 consists of 14 residues. V was cut by 3 bases and J by 4 bases, with 7 bases left in between. In germline, CDR1 is ENHRY, CDR2 SYGVKD. The CDR3 protein is CAISDGQYNSPLHF. The CDR3 DNA reads as TGTGCCATCAGTGACGGCCAATATAATTCACCCCTCCACTTT.

A few counts support this clonotype. The chain has TRBV5-1 and TRBJ2-7; perhaps TRBD2 as D (6 bases). The CDR3 length is 16 residues. V was pared by 0 bases and J by 2 bases, with 15 bases between. Germline V lookup: CDR1 SGHRS, CDR2 YFSETQ. CDR3 DNA: TGCGCCAGCAGCTTGGCCGGAGGGGTCACTGCCTACGAGCAGTACTTC. This translates into CASSLAGGVTAYEQYF. Using reference TRBV5-1 and TRBJ2-7 for the parts outside the CDR3, the full variable domain is KAGVTQTPRYLIKTRGQQVTLSCSPISGHRSVSWYQQTPGQGLQFLFEYFSETQRNKGNFPGRFSGRQFSNSRSEMNVSTLELGDSALYLCASSLAGGVTAYEQYFGPGTRLTVT.

The chain links TRBV3-1 to TRBJ2-7; D unresolved. The CDR3 runs to 14 residues. In germline, CDR1 is LGHDT, CDR2 YNNKEL (reference sequence). Trimming stripped 3 bases from V and 3 bases from J, with 12 bases between. For the CDR3, the DNA is TGTGCCAGCAGCCATCACTCAGGAAACTACGAGCAGTACTTC. Translating it yields CASSHHSGNYEQYF.

This clonotype was counted at least ten times. CDR3 amino acids: CASSLAAGVFEQYF. For the CDR3, the DNA is TGCGCCAGCAGCCTGGCCGCGGGGGTCTTTGAGCAGTACTTC. V gene TRBV5-1 combines with J gene TRBJ2-7, with 7 bases matching TRBD2. CDR3 length: 14 amino acids. Germline-derived CDR1 and CDR2 are SGHRS and YFSETQ. V dropped 4 bases and J dropped 7; count of bases not matched to a gene: 11.

This chain uses TRBV6-2 or TRBV6-3 with TRBJ2-1, with a weak D call TRBD1 (5 bases). The V gene's germline CDR1 is MNHEY and CDR2 SVGEGT. The CDR3 is 17 amino acids. V was shortened by 5 bases and J by 1 base, with 18 bases between the two germline ends. CDR3 in amino acids: CASSMDTGRISYNEQFF. In DNA, the CDR3 is TGTGCCAGCAGTATGGACACCGGACGAATTTCCTACAATGAGCAGTTCTTC.

The J gene is TRBJ2-1, the V gene TRBV24-1; D gene uncertain. This CDR3 has 13 residues. Per germline, CDR1 KGHDR and CDR2 SFDVKD. The germline V and J ends were trimmed by 6 bases and 5 bases, with 10 bases remaining between them. In nucleotides, the CDR3 is TGTGCCACCAGTCCAACGGTAGACAATGAGCAGTTCTTC. Its protein product is CATSPTVDNEQFF.

This clonotype has ten or more counts. The CDR3 region has the DNA TGTGCCAGCAGTTTTCCCGGGACAGGCGAGCCCCAGCATTTT. It is translated as CASSFPGTGEPQHF. V gene TRBV12-3 or TRBV12-4 combines with J gene TRBJ1-5, with TRBD1 matching 8 bases. There are 14 residues in the CDR3. The junction had 6 bases not matched to a gene; V was cut back by 3 bases and J by 8 bases.

This clonotype has ten or more counts. The chain joins TRBV7-2 to TRBJ2-7; 7 nucleotides align to TRBD2. Germline values: CDR1 SGHTA, CDR2 FQGNSA. The CDR3 covers 17 residues. The junction had 17 bases not matched to a gene; V was cut back by 5 bases and J by 4 bases. CDR3 sequence: CASSPGGSGGGLYEQYF. The CDR3 DNA sequence: TGTGCCAGCAGCCCCGGAGGTTCGGGGGGAGGCTTATACGAGCAGTACTTC.

The sample holds many counts of this clonotype. The genes are TRBV4-2 and TRBJ1-2; TRBD1 matches 9 bases. The V gene's germline CDR1 is LGHNA and CDR2 YNFKEQ. With 4 bases clipped from V and 4 bases from J, the junction kept 7 bases outside the gene matches. The CDR3 is made up of 15 amino acids. The CDR3 DNA reads TGTGCCAGCAGCCCTCGGACAGGGGTAGGCTATGGCTACACCTTC. Its translation is CASSPRTGVGYGYTF.

The rearrangement uses TRBV21-1 and TRBJ2-1; the D call TRBD2 from the table was never checked on the DNA. TRBV21-1 is reported as a pseudogene. The CDR3 has 17 residues. The CDR3 spells CASSKADGLAEPNEQFF. CDR3 coding DNA: TGTGCCAGCAGCAAAGCCGACGGACTAGCGGAACCCAATGAGCAGTTCTTC.

Many counts were recorded for this clonotype. The V and J genes are TRBV9 and TRBJ2-2; 10 bases are a match to TRBD2. The CDR3 extends over 15 amino acids. The V and J ends lost 0 bases and 5 bases, in that order; junction bases with no gene match: 1. Germline V gene data show CDR1 as SGDLS and CDR2 as YYNGEE. The CDR3 protein is CASSVVGLATGELFF. CDR3 DNA sequence: TGTGCCAGCAGCGTAGTGGGACTAGCGACCGGGGAGCTGTTTTTT.

This chain links TRBV6-1 with TRBJ2-3; D remains ambiguous. The CDR3 length is 17 residues. Trimming removed 8 bases from V and 2 bases from J, with 23 bases in between. The germline V gene encodes CDR1 MNHNS and CDR2 SASEGT. The CDR3 nucleotides are TGTGCCAGCCGGAACATGGCCGCGAAGACGGACACAGATACGCAGTATTTT. Translated, it gives CASRNMAAKTDTDTQYF.

This clonotype was observed a few times. The chain is built from TRBV5-1 and TRBJ1-1, with a possible D match to TRBD1 (6 bases). V gave up 3 bases and J gave up 1 base, with 13 bases separating them. The CDR3 length is 15 residues. Germline V gives CDR1 SGHRS, CDR2 YFSETQ. The CDR3 protein is CASSSTGTTNTEAFF. CDR3 DNA: TGCGCCAGCAGCTCTACCGGGACAACGAACACTGAAGCTTTCTTT.

This clonotype has only a few counts. This chain connects TRBV28 to TRBJ2-7, with D maybe TRBD2 (5 bases). Between the trimmed V and J ends, which lost 6 bases and 6 bases, there was a span of 18 bases. CDR3 length equals 14 residues. CDR1 is MDHEN, CDR2 SYDVKM, per germline. The CDR3 sequence is CASSPHRTPREQYF. The CDR3 region has the DNA TGTGCCAGCAGCCCACACCGGACTCCACGCGAGCAGTACTTC. The whole variable domain, remainder taken from reference TRBV28 and TRBJ2-7, is DVKVTQSSRYLVKRTGEKVFLECVQDMDHENMFWYRQDPGLGLRLIYFSYDVKMKEKGDIPEGYSVSREKKERFSLILESASTNQTSMYLCASSPHRTPREQYFGPGTRLTVT.

J is TRBJ2-1 and V is TRBV20-1, with 10 bases matching TRBD1. The germline CDR1 and CDR2 sequences are DFQATT and SNEGSKA (reference sequence). CDR3 length: 14 residues. After removal of 2 bases from V and 11 bases from J, the junction contained 9 bases not matched to a gene. In DNA, the CDR3 is TGCAGTGCTAGAAGTGGGACAGGGGCGTCTAAGCAGTTCTTC. This sequence encodes CSARSGTGASKQFF.